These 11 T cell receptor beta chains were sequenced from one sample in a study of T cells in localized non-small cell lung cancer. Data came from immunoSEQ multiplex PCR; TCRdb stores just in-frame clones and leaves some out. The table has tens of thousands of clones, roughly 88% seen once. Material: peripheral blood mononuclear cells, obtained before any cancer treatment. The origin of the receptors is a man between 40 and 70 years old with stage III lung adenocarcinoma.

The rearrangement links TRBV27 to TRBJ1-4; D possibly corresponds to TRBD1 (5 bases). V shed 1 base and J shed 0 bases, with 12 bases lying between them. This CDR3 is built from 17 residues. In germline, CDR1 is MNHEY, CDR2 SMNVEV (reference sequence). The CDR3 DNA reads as TGTGCCAGCAGTTTATATGGGGCGGGAGCAACTAATGAAAAACTGTTTTTT. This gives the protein CASSLYGAGATNEKLFF. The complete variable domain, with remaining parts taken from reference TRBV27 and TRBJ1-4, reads EAQVTQNPRYLITVTGKKLTVTCSQNMNHEYMSWYRQDPGLGLRQIYYSMNVEVTDKGDVPEGYKVSRKEKRNFPLILESPSPNQTSLYFCASSLYGAGATNEKLFFGSGTQLSVL.

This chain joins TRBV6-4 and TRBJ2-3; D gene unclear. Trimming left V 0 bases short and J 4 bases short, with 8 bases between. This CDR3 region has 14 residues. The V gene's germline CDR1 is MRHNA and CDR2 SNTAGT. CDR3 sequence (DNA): TGTGCCAGCAGTGACTCCGCTAGTCCAGATACGCAGTATTTT. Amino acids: CASSDSASPDTQYF.

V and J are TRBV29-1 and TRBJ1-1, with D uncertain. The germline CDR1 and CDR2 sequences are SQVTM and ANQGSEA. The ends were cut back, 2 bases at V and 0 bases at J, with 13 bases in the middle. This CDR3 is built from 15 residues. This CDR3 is CSVEKSFAMNTEAFF. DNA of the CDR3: TGCAGCGTTGAAAAATCCTTCGCCATGAACACTGAAGCTTTCTTT.

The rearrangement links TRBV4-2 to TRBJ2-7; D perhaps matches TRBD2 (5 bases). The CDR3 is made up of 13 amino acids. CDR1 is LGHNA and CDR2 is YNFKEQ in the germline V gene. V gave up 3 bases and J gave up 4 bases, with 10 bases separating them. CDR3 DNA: TGTGCCAGCAGCCAGAGCGGAGGATACGAGCAGTACTTC. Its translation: CASSQSGGYEQYF.

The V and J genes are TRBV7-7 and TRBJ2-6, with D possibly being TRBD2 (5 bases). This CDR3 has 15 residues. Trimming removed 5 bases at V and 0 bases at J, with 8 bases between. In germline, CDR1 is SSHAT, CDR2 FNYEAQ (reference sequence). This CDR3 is CASSPGSSGANVLTF. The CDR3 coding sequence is TGTGCCAGCAGCCCGGGGAGCTCTGGGGCCAACGTCCTGACTTTC.

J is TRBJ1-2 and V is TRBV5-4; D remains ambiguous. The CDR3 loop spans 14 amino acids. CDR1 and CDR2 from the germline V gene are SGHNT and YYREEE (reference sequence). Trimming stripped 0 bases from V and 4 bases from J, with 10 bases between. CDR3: CASSLEPTFYGYTF. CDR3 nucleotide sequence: TGTGCCAGCAGCTTGGAACCTACCTTCTATGGCTACACCTTC.

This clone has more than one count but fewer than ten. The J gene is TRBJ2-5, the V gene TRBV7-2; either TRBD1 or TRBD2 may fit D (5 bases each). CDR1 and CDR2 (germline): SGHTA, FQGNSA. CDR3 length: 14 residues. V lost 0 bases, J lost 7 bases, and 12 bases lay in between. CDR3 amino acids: CASSLAGARGTQYF. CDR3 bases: TGTGCCAGCAGCTTAGCCGGGGCCAGAGGGACCCAGTACTTC.

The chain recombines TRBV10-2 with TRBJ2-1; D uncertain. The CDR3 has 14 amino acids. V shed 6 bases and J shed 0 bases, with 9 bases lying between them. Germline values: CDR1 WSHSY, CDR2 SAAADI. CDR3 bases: TGCGCCAGCAGACAGACGAGCTCCTACAATGAGCAGTTCTTC. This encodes CASRQTSSYNEQFF.

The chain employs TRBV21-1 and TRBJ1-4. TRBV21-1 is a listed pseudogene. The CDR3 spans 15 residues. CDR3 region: CASSKGSTRYEKLFF. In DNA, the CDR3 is TGTGCCAGCAGCAAAGGTTCAACGCGATATGAAAAACTGTTTTTT.

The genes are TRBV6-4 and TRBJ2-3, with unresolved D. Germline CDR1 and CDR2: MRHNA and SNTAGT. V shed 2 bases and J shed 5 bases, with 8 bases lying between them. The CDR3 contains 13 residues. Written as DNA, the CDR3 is TGTGCCAGCAGTGACCAAAGAGGAGATACGCAGTATTTT. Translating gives CASSDQRGDTQYF.

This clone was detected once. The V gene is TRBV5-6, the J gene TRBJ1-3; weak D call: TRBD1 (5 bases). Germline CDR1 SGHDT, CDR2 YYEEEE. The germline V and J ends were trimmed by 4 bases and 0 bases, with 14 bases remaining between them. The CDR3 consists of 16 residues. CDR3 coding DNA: TGTGCCAGCAGCGGGGGAGGGTATCTCTCTGGAAACACCATATATTTT. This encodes CASSGGGYLSGNTIYF.